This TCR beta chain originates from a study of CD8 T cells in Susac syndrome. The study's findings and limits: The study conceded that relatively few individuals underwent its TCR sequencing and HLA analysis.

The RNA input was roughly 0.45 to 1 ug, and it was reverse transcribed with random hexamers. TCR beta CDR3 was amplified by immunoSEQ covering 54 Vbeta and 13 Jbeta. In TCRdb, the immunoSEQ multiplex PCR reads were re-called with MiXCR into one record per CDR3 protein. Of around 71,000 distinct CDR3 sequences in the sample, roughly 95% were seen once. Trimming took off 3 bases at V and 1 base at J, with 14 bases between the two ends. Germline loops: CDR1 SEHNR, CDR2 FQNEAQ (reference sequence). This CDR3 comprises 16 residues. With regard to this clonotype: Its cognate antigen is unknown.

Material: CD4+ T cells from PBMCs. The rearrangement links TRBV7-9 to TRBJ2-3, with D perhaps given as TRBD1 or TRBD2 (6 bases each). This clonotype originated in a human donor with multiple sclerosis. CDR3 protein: CASSFERGARTDTQYF. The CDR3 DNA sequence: TGTGCCAGCAGCTTCGAAAGGGGGGCCCGCACAGATACGCAGTATTTT.